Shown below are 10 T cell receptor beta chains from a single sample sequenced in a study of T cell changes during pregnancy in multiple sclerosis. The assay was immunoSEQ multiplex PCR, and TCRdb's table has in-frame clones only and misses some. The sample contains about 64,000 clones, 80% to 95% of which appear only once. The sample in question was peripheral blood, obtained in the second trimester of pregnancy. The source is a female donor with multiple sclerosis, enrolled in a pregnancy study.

Here the CDR3 DNA reads TGTGCCAGCAGCCAGGGACAGGGTGGTGAAAAACTGTTTTTT. Residues: CASSQGQGGEKLFF. The chain recombines TRBV5-4 with TRBJ1-4, with TRBD1 identical over 9 bases. Germline trimming cut 4 bases from V and 7 bases from J; bases unmatched to any gene: 5. Germline CDR1 is SGHNT and CDR2 is YYREEE (reference sequence). The CDR3 has 14 amino acids.

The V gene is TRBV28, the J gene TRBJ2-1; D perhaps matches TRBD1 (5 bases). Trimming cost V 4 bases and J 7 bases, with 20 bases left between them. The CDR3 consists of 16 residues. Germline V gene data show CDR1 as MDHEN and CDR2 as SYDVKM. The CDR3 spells CASSSQQALPRNEQFF. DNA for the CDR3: TGTGCCAGCAGTTCCCAACAGGCGCTACCTCGAAATGAGCAGTTCTTC.

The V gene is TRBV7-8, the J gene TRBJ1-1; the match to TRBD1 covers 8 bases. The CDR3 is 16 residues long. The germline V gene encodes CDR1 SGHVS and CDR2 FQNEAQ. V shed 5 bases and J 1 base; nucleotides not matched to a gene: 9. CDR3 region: CASSPFPQGANTEAFF. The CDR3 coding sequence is TGTGCCAGCAGCCCCTTCCCCCAGGGGGCGAACACTGAAGCTTTCTTT.

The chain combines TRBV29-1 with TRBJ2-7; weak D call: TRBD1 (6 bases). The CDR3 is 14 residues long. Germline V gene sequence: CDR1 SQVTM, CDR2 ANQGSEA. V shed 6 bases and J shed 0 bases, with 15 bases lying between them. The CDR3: CSVRVFRGSYEQYF. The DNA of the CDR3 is TGCAGCGTGAGGGTTTTCAGGGGCTCCTACGAGCAGTACTTC.

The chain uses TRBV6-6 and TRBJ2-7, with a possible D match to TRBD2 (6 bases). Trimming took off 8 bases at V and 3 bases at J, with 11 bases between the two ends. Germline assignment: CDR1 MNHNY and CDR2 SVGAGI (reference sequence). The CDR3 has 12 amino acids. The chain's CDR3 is CASGPGVYEQYF. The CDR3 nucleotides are TGTGCCAGCGGCCCGGGGGTCTACGAGCAGTACTTC.

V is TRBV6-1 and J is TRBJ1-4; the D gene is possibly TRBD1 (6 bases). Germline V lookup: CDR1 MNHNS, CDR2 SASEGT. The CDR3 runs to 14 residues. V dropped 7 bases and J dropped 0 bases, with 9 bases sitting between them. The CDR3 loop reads CASTRGSTNEKLFF. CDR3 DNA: TGTGCCAGCACGAGGGGGTCAACTAATGAAAAACTGTTTTTT.

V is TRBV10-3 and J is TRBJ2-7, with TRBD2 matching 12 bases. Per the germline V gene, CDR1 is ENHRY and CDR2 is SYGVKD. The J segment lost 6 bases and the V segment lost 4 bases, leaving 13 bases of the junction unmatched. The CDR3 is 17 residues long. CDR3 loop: CAISGGFLAGGPGEQYF. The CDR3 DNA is TGTGCCATCAGTGGGGGCTTTCTAGCGGGAGGGCCGGGCGAGCAGTACTTC.

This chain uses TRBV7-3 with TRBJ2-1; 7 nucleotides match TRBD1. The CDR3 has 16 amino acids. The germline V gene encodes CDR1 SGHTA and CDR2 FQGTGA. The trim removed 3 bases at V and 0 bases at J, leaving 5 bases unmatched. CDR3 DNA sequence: TGTGCCAGCAGCTTCATTGGGACAGTCTCCTACAATGAGCAGTTCTTC. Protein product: CASSFIGTVSYNEQFF.

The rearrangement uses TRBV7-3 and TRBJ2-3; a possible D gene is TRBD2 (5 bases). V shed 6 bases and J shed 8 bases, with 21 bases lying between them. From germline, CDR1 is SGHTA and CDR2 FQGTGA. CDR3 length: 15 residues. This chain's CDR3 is CASSYLSGETGTQYF. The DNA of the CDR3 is TGTGCCAGCAGTTACCTAAGCGGAGAGACGGGTACGCAGTATTTT.

CDR3 bases: TGTGCCAGCAGCCAAGATAGGAGGGGAGAGCACGAAAAACTGTTTTTT. The encoded protein is CASSQDRRGEHEKLFF. The V and J genes are TRBV4-2 and TRBJ1-4; D may be TRBD1 (5 bases). Germline values: CDR1 LGHNA, CDR2 YNFKEQ. The CDR3 extends over 16 amino acids. Trimming removed 0 bases at V and 8 bases at J, with 16 bases between.